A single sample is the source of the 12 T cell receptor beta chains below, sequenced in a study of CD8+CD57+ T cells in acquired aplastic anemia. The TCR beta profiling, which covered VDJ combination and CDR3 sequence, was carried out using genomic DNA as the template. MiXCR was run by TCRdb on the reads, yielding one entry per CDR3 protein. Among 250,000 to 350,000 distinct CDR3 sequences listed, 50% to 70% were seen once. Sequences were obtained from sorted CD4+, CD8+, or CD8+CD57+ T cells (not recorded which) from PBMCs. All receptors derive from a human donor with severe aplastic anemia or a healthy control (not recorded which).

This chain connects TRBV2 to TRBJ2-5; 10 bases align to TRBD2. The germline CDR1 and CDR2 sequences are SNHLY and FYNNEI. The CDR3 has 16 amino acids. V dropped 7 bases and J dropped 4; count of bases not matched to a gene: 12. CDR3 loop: CASTLGLAGEGETQYF. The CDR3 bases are TGTGCCAGCACCCTTGGGCTAGCGGGGGAAGGAGAGACCCAGTACTTC.

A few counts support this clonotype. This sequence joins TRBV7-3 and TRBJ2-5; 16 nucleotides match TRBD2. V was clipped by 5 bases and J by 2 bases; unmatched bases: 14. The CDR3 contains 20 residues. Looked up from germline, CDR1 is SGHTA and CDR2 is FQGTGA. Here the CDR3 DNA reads TGTGCCAGCAGCGAACAGGGGACTAGCGGGGGGGGGGGGTATCAAGAGACCCAGTACTTC. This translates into CASSEQGTSGGGGYQETQYF.

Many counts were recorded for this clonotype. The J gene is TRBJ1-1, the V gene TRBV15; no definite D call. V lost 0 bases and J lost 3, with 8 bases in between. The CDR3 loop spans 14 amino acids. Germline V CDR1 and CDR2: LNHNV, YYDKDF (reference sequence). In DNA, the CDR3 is TGTGCCACCAGCAGAGAAGGTGACTACACTGAAGCTTTCTTT. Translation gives CATSREGDYTEAFF.

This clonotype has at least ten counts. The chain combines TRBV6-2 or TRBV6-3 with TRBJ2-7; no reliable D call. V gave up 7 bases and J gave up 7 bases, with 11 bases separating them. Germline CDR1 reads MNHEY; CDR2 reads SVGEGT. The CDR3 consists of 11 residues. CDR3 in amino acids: CASTGLWEQYF. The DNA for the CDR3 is TGTGCCAGCACCGGTCTGTGGGAGCAGTACTTC.

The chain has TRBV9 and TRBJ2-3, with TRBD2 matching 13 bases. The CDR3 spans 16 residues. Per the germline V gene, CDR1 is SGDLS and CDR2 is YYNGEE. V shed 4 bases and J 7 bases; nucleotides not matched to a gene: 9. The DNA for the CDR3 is TGTGCCAGCAGCCCGGGGACTAGCGGGGACGGGAATACGCAGTATTTT. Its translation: CASSPGTSGDGNTQYF.

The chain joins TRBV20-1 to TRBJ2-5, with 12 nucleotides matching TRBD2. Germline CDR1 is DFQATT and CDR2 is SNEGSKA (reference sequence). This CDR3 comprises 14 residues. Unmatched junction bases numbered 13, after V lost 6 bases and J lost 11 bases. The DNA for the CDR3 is TGCAGTGCACCTAGCGGGAGGGTCCCCAATGAGCAGTACTTC. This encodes CSAPSGRVPNEQYF.

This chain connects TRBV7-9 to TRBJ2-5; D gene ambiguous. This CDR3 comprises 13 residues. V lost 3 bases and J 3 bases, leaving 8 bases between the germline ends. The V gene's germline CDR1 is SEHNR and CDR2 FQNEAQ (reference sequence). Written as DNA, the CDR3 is TGTGCCAGCAGCTTGGTGATGGAAGAGACCCAGTACTTC. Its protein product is CASSLVMEETQYF.

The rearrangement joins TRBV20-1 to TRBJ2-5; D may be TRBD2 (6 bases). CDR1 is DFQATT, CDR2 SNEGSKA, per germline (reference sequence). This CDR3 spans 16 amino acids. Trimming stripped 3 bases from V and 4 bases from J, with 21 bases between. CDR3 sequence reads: CSARFSGSLELETQYF. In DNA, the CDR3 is TGCAGTGCTAGGTTCTCCGGGAGCTTAGAGTTAGAGACCCAGTACTTC.

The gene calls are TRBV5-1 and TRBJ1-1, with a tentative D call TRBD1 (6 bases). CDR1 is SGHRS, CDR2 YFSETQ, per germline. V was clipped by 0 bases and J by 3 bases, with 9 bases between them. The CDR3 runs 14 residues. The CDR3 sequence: CASSLASGDTEAFF. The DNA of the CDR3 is TGCGCCAGCAGCTTGGCCTCAGGGGACACTGAAGCTTTCTTT. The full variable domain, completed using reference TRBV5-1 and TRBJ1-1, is KAGVTQTPRYLIKTRGQQVTLSCSPISGHRSVSWYQQTPGQGLQFLFEYFSETQRNKGNFPGRFSGRQFSNSRSEMNVSTLELGDSALYLCASSLASGDTEAFFGQGTRLTVV.

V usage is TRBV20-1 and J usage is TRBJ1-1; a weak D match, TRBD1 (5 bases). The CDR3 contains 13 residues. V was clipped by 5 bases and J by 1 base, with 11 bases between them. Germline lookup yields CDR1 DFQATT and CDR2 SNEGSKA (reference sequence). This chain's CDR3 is CSAGTGGNTEAFF. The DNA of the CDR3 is TGCAGTGCTGGGACGGGGGGGAACACTGAAGCTTTCTTT.

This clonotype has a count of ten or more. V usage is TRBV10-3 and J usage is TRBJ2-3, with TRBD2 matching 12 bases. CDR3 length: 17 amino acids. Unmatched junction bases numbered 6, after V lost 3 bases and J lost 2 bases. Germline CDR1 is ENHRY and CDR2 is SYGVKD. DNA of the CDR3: TGTGCCATCAGTGATCAGACTAGCGGGGGCTTCACAGATACGCAGTATTTT. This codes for CAISDQTSGGFTDTQYF.

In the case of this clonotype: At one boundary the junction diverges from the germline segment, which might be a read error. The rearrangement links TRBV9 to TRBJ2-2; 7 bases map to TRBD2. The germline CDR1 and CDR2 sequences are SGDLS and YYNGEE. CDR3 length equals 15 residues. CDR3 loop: CASNVVMGEGGELFF. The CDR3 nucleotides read TGTGCCAGCAACGTAGTCATGGGGGAGGGCGGGGAGCTGTTTTTT.